This T cell receptor (beta chain) was captured in a study of T cell responses to AZD1222 COVID-19 vaccine. Study-wide findings and caveats: The span of vaccine-associated CD4 TCRs extended across spike, with dominance at 160-218 and 743-854. Donors in the cohort were predominantly white British and more often female, and clonal diversity was possibly underestimated.

In germline, CDR1 is LGHNA, CDR2 YSLEER. The V gene end was trimmed by 0 bases and the J gene end by 9 bases; junction bases not matched to a gene: 6. This CDR3 comprises 16 residues. Clones were read by immunoSEQ multiplex PCR, and TCRdb kept only the in-frame ones, dropping some. The repertoire holds 100,000 to 150,000 clones, with over 80% as singletons. Concerning this clone itself: Its antigen is undetermined.

The receptor was derived from an adult in good health. The specimen comprised peripheral blood, sampled on day 0 of AZD1222 vaccination. The genes are TRBV4-3 and TRBJ1-6; the match to TRBD1 covers 9 bases. CDR3 DNA: TGCGCCAGCAGCCAAGAGGGACAGGGACGTGCTTCACCCCTCCACTTT. As protein: CASSQEGQGRASPLHF.